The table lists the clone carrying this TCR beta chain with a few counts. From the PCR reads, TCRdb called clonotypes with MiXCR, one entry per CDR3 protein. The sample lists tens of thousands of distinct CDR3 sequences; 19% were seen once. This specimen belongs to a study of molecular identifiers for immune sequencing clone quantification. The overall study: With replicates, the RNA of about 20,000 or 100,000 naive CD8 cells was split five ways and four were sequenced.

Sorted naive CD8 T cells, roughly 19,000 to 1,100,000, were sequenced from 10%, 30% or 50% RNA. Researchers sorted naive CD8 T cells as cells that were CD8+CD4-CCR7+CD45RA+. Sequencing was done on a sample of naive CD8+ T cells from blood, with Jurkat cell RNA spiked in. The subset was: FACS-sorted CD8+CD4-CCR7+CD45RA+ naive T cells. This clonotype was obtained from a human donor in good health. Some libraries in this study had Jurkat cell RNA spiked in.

The CDR3 loop is CASSFGTSHEQYF. The CDR3 region has the DNA TGTGCCAGCAGTTTCGGGACCTCACACGAGCAGTACTTC. The chain combines TRBV12-3 or TRBV12-4 with TRBJ2-7; D tentatively fits TRBD1 or TRBD2 (5 bases each). The V end was cut by 3 bases, the J end by 5 bases, with 11 bases between. This CDR3 has 13 residues.